This note documents a single T cell receptor beta chain sequence. The CDR3 length is 17 residues. CDR1 MNHEY and CDR2 SVGAGI come from the germline V gene. V gave up 0 bases and J gave up 7 bases; unmatched junction bases: 6. The sample belongs to a study of T cells after yellow fever vaccination. TCRdb reprocessed the 5' RACE reads with MiXCR, giving one entry per CDR3 protein. The repertoire holds 550,000 to 750,000 distinct CDR3 sequences, 13% seen once, with over 12% in the top ten. This chain connects TRBV6-5 to TRBJ2-1; TRBD2 aligns across 13 bases. Source: PBMCs, taken on the day of the yellow fever booster vaccination. The sequence was obtained from a man under 40 who received the YFV17D yellow fever vaccine. CDR3 loop: CASSYSLGLAGQNEQFF. The CDR3 region has the DNA TGTGCCAGCAGTTACTCGTTGGGACTAGCGGGACAGAATGAGCAGTTCTTC.